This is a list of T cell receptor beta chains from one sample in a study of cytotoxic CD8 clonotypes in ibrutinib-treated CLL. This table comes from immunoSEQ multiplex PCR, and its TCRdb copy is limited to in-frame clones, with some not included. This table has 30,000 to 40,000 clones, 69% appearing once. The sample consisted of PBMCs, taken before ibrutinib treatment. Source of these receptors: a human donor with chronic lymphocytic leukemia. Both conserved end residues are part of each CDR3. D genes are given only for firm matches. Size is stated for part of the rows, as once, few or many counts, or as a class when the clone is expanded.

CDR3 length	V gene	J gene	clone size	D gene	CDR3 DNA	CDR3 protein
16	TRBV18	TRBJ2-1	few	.	TGTGCCAGCTCACCACTTTTATTGGGAGGCTACAATGAGCAGTTCTTC	CASSPLLLGGYNEQFF
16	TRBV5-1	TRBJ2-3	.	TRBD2	TGCGCCAGCAGCACTTCGTTAGCGGGGTTCACAGATACGCAGTATTTT	CASSTSLAGFTDTQYF
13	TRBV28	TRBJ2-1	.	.	TGTGCCAGCAGTCCCCCGGTCGTCTTGGAGCAGTTCTTC	CASSPPVVLEQFF
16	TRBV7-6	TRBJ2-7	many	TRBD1	TGTGCCAGCAGCTTAGTAGGGACAGGGGCTTTGTACGAGCAGTACTTC	CASSLVGTGALYEQYF
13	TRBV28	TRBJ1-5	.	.	TGTGCCAGCCTGAGGCGGGGTAATCAGCCCCAGCATTTT	CASLRRGNQPQHF
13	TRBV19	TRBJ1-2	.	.	TGTGCCAGTAGTATCGGGGGCGGCTATGGCTACACCTTC	CASSIGGGYGYTF
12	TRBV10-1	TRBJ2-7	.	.	TGCGCCAGCATTCCGCTCTCCTACGAGCAGTACTTC	CASIPLSYEQYF
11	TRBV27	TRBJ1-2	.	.	TGTGCCAGCAGGGGGGACTATGGCTACACCTTC	CASRGDYGYTF
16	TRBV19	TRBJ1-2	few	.	TGTGCCAGTAGTATAGGCGGGCCCGCGGTCGGCGCTGGCTACACCTTC	CASSIGGPAVGAGYTF
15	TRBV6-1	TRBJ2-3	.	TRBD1	TGTGCCAGCAGGCAACAGGGGGCAGGGGCAGATACGCAGTATTTT	CASRQQGAGADTQYF
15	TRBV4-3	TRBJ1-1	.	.	TGCGCCAGCAGCCGCTACCGGGGGCTGGGAACTGAAGCTTTCTTT	CASSRYRGLGTEAFF
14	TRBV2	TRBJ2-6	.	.	TGTGCCAGCAGTGGAGCGTCTGGGGCCAACGTCCTGACTTTC	CASSGASGANVLTF
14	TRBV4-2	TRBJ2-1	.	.	TGTGCCAGCAGCCAAGATCGAGACTACAATGAGCAGTTCTTC	CASSQDRDYNEQFF
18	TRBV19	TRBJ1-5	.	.	TGTGCCAGTAGTATTTATCTATCGGCAGCATATAGCAATCAGCCCCAGCATTTT	CASSIYLSAAYSNQPQHF
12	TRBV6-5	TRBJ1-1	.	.	TGTGCCAGCACCAGGGGTAACACTGAAGCTTTCTTT	CASTRGNTEAFF
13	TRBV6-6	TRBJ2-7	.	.	TGTGCCAGCAGCACGCACCCTTCCTACGAGCAGTACTTC	CASSTHPSYEQYF
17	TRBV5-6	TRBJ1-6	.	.	TGTGCCAGCAGCTTGAGGGGCGAGGGGACGGGGAATTCACCCCTCCACTTT	CASSLRGEGTGNSPLHF
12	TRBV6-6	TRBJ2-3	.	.	TGTGCCAGCAGTTCGGACACAGATACGCAGTATTTT	CASSSDTDTQYF
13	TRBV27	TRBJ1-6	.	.	TGTGCCAGCAGTTTACGTATTAATTCACCCCTCCACTTT	CASSLRINSPLHF
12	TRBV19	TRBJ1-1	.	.	TGTGCCAGTAGTATAGGACAGGATGAAGCTTTCTTT	CASSIGQDEAFF
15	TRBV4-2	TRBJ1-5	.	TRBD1	TGTGCCAGCAGCCAGATAGGGGACAGCGGGCAGCCCCAGCATTTT	CASSQIGDSGQPQHF
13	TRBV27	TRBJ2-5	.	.	TGTGCCAGCGGGTTCGGATACCAAGAGACCCAGTACTTC	CASGFGYQETQYF
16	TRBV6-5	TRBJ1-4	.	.	TGTGCCAGCAGTTACTCGTCCAGGCTCTATAATGAAAAACTGTTTTTT	CASSYSSRLYNEKLFF
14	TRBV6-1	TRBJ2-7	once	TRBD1	TGTGCCAGCAGTGGGACAGGGGGCGGGTACGAGCAGTACTTC	CASSGTGGGYEQYF
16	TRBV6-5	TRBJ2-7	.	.	TGTGCCAGCAGTTACACAAGGACAGTAACGTTGTACGAGCAGTACTTC	CASSYTRTVTLYEQYF
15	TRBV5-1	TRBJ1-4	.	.	TGCGCCAGCAGCTTGGTCGGGATGACTAATGAAAAACTGTTTTTT	CASSLVGMTNEKLFF